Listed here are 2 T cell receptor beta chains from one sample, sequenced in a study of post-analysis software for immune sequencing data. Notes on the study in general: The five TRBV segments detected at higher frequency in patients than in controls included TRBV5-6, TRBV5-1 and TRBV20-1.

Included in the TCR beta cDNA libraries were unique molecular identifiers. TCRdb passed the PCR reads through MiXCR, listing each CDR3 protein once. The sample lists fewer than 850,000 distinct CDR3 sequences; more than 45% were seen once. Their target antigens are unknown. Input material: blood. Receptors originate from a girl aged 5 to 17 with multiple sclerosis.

The CDR3 bases are TGTGCCAGCAGCTTAGATTCGGGACGGTCTAATGAAAAACTGTTTTTT. Translated, it gives CASSLDSGRSNEKLFF. The chain couples TRBV7-9 to TRBJ1-4, with TRBD1 as a possible D gene (5 bases). Germline lookup yields CDR1 SEHNR and CDR2 FQNEAQ (reference sequence). V gave up 1 base and J gave up 3 bases, with 12 bases separating them. The CDR3 totals 16 residues.

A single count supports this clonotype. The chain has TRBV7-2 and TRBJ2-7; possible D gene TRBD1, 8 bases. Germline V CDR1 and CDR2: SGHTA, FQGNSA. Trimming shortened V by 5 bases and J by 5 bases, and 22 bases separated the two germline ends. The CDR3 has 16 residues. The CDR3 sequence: CASSAGGTGLVHEQYF. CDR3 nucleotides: TGTGCCAGCAGCGCCGGGGGGACAGGTCTTGTTCACGAGCAGTACTTC.